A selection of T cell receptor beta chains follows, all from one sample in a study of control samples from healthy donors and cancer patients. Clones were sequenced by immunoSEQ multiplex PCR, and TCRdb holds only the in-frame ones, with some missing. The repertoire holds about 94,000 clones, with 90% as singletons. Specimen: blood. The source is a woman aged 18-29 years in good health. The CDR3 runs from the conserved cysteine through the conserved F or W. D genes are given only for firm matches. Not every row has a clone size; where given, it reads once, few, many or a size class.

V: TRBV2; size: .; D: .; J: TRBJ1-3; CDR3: CTSSLRTPSSGNTIYF; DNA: TGTACCAGCAGTTTGAGGACACCCAGTTCTGGAAACACCATATATTTT
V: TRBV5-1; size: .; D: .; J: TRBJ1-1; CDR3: CASSLSGSPEAFF; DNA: TGCGCCAGCAGCTTGTCCGGGTCCCCTGAAGCTTTCTTT
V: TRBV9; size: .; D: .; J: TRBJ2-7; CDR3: CASSATRGDYEQYF; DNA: TGTGCCAGCAGCGCTACAAGGGGGGACTACGAGCAGTACTTC
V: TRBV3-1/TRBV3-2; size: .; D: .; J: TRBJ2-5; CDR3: CASSQDRGRETQYF; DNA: TGTGCCAGCAGCCAAGACCGAGGGCGAGAGACCCAGTACTTC
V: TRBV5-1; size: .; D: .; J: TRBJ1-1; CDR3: CASSSPNGGVNTEAFF; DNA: TGCGCCAGCAGCTCCCCTAACGGGGGAGTAAACACTGAAGCTTTCTTT
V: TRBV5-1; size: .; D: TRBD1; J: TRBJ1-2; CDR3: CASSPKDDRAPYYGYTF; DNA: TGCGCCAGCAGCCCGAAGGACGACAGGGCCCCATACTATGGCTACACCTTC
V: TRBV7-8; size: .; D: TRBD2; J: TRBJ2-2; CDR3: CASSSQAGADTGELFF; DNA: TGTGCCAGCAGCTCTCAAGCGGGGGCCGACACCGGGGAGCTGTTTTTT
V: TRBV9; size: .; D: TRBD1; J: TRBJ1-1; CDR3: CASSTGTGSVRSTEAFF; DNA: TGTGCCAGCAGCACGGGGACAGGGTCGGTGCGTAGCACTGAAGCTTTCTTT
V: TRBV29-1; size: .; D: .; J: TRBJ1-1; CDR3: CSGDSTGNTEAFF; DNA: TGCAGCGGTGACAGTACCGGGAACACTGAAGCTTTCTTT
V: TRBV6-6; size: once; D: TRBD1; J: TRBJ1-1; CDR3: CASSYPGQSDTEAFF; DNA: TGTGCCAGCAGTTACCCGGGACAGAGTGACACTGAAGCTTTCTTT
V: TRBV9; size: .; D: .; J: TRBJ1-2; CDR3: CASSVGVSGGYTF; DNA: TGTGCCAGCAGCGTAGGGGTATCGGGTGGCTACACCTTC
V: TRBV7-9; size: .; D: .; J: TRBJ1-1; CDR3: CASSFITDSSMNTEAFF; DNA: TGTGCCAGCAGCTTCATTACAGACAGCTCCATGAACACTGAAGCTTTCTTT
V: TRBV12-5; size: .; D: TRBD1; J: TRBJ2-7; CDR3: CASGPGQGSYEQYF; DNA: TGTGCTAGTGGCCCGGGACAGGGCTCCTACGAGCAGTACTTC
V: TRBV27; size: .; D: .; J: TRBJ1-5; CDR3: CASSLQGVYQPQHF; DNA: TGTGCCAGCAGTTTACAAGGGGTTTACCAGCCCCAGCATTTT
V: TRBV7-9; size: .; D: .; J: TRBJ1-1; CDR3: CASSGPGNTEAFF; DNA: TGTGCCAGCAGTGGGCCGGGGAACACTGAAGCTTTCTTT
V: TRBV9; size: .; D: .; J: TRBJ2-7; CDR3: CASSVIATYEQYF; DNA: TGTGCCAGCAGCGTAATAGCCACCTACGAGCAGTACTTC
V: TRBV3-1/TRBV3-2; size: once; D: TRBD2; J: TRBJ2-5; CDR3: CASSQDPGGQETQYF; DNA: TGTGCCAGCAGCCAAGATCCGGGGGGCCAAGAGACCCAGTACTTC
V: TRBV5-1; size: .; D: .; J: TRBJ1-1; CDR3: CASSQGFSDRTNTEAFF; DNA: TGCGCCAGCAGCCAAGGGTTTTCGGACAGAACTAACACTGAAGCTTTCTTT
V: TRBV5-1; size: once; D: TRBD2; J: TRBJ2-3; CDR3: CASSLALAASTDTQYF; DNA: TGCGCCAGCAGCTTGGCCCTAGCGGCTAGCACAGATACGCAGTATTTT
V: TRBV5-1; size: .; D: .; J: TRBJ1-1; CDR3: CASNDIQGNTEAFF; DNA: TGCGCCAGCAACGATATACAGGGAAACACTGAAGCTTTCTTT
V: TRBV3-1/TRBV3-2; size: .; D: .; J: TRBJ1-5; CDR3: CASSQDGQPQHF; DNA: TGTGCCAGCAGCCAAGATGGGCAGCCCCAGCATTTT
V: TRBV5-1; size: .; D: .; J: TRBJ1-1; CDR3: CASSLVFRDGTEAFF; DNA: TGCGCCAGCAGCTTGGTATTCAGGGACGGCACTGAAGCTTTCTTT
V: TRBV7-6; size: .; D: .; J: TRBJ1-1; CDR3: CASSLAAPGEAFF; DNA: TGTGCCAGCAGCTTAGCCGCCCCCGGAGAAGCTTTCTTT
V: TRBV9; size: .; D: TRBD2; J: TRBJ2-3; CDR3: CASSALAGVEDTQYF; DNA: TGTGCCAGCAGTGCACTAGCGGGGGTGGAGGATACGCAGTATTTT
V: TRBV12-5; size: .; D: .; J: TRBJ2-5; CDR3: CASASSEETQYF; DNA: TGTGCTAGTGCGAGTTCCGAGGAGACCCAGTACTTC
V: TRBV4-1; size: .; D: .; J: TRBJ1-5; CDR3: CASSLNAGDQPQHF; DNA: TGCGCCAGCAGTCTTAACGCGGGGGATCAGCCCCAGCATTTT
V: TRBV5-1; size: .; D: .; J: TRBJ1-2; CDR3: CASSLAVSDGIYGYTF; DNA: TGCGCCAGCAGCTTGGCGGTTTCGGACGGAATCTATGGCTACACCTTC
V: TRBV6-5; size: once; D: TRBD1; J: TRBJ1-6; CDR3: CASSTGDNSPLHF; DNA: TGTGCCAGCAGTACAGGGGACAATTCACCCCTCCACTTT
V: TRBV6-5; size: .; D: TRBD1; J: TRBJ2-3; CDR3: CASSRDRASTDTQYF; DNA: TGTGCCAGTAGCCGGGACAGGGCTAGCACAGATACGCAGTATTTT
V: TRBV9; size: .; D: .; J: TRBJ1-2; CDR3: CASSVASDYGYTF; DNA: TGTGCCAGCAGCGTAGCGTCAGACTATGGCTACACCTTC
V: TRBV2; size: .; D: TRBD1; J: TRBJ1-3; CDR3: CASSEDRDRGNTIYF; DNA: TGTGCCAGCAGCGAAGACAGGGATCGAGGAAACACCATATATTTT
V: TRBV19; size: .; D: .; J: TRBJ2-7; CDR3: CASRMNSAYEQYF; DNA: TGTGCCAGTAGGATGAACTCAGCCTACGAGCAGTACTTC
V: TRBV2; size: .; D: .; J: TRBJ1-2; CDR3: CASSATLQPFYGYTF; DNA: TGTGCCAGCAGTGCAACATTACAGCCCTTCTATGGCTACACCTTC
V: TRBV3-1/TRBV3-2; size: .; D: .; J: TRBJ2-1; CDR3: CASSQDEAKKFF; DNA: TGTGCCAGCAGCCAAGATGAGGCCAAGAAGTTCTTC
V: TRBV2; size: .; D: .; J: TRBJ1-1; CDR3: CASSDKIREAFF; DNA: TGTGCCAGCAGTGATAAAATTCGGGAAGCTTTCTTT
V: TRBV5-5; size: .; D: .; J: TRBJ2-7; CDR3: CASSWDASYEQYF; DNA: TGTGCCAGCAGCTGGGACGCGTCCTACGAGCAGTACTTC
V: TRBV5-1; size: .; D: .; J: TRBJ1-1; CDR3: CASSLEMNTEAFF; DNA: TGCGCCAGCAGCCTAGAGATGAACACTGAAGCTTTCTTT
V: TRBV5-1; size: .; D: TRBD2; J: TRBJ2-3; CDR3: CASSFSGGEADTQYF; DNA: TGCGCCAGCAGCTTTAGCGGGGGGGAAGCAGATACGCAGTATTTT
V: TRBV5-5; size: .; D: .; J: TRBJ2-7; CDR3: CASSHGAGTPYYEQYF; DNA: TGTGCCAGCAGCCATGGGGCGGGGACGCCCTACTACGAGCAGTACTTC
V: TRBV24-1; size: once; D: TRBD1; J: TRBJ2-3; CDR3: CATSGDRTDTQYF; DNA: TGTGCCACCAGTGGGGACAGAACAGATACGCAGTATTTT
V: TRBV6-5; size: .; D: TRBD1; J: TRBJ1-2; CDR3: CASSPGQGYYGYTF; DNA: TGTGCCAGCAGCCCGGGACAGGGCTACTATGGCTACACCTTC
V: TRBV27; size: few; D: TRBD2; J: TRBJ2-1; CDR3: CASSSTAGTSGYNEQFF; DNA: TGTGCCAGCAGCTCCACGGCCGGGACTAGCGGATACAATGAGCAGTTCTTC
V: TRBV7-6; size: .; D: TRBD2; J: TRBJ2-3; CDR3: CASGLGGAGGFTDTQYF; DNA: TGTGCCAGCGGTCTCGGAGGGGCGGGGGGTTTTACAGATACGCAGTATTTT
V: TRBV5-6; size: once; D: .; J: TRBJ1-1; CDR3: CASSDPVGPYQANTEAFF; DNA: TGTGCCAGCAGCGACCCCGTTGGGCCTTACCAAGCGAACACTGAAGCTTTCTTT
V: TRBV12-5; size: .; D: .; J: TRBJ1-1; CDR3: CASGLVLGGLTEAFF; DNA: TGTGCTAGTGGTTTGGTACTGGGGGGGCTCACTGAAGCTTTCTTT
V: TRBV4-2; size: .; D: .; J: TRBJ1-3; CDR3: CASSLDRDTASSGNTIYF; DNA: TGTGCCAGCAGCCTTGACCGGGACACCGCAAGCTCTGGAAACACCATATATTTT
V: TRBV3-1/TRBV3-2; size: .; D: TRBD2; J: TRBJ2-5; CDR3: CASSQDRLAGATQYF; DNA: TGTGCCAGCAGCCAAGATCGACTAGCGGGGGCGACCCAGTACTTC
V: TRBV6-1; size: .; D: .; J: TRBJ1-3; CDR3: CASSEEAGNTIYF; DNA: TGTGCCAGCAGTGAAGAAGCTGGAAACACCATATATTTT
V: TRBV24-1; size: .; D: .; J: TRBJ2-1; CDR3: CATVRGALYNEQFF; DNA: TGTGCCACCGTCCGGGGGGCCCTTTACAATGAGCAGTTCTTC
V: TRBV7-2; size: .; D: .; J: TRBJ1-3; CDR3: CASSLDSTSGNTIYF; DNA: TGTGCCAGCAGTCTAGACAGCACCTCTGGAAACACCATATATTTT
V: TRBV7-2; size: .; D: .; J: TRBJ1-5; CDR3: CASSLLGSNQPQHF; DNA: TGTGCCAGCAGCTTACTGGGGAGCAATCAGCCCCAGCATTTT
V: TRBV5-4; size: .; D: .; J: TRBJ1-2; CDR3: CASSNARTGEWNGYTF; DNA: TGTGCCAGCAGCAATGCCAGGACGGGGGAATGGAATGGCTACACCTTC
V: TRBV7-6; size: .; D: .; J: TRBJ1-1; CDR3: CASSFTMNTEAFF; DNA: TGTGCCAGCAGCTTCACGATGAACACTGAAGCTTTCTTT
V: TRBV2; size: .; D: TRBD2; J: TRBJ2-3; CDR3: CASRPTSGGTDTQYF; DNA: TGTGCCAGCAGGCCCACTAGCGGGGGCACAGATACGCAGTATTTT
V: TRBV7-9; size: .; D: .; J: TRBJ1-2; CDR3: CASSLADGVGYTF; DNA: TGTGCCAGCAGCTTAGCGGACGGGGTGGGCTACACCTTC
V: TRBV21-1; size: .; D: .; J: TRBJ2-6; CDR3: CASSVNHSGANVLTF; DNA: TGTGCCAGCAGCGTCAACCACTCTGGGGCCAACGTCCTGACTTTC
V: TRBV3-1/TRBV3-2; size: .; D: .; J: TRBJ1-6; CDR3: CASSQEVGGGSPLHF; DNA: TGTGCCAGCAGCCAAGAAGTAGGGGGAGGCTCACCCCTCCACTTT
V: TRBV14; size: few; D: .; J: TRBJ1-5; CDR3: CASSQQGNQPQHF; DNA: TGTGCCAGCAGCCAACAGGGGAACCAGCCCCAGCATTTT
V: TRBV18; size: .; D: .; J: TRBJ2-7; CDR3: CASSSGVYEQYF; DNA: TGTGCCAGCTCGAGCGGAGTCTACGAGCAGTACTTC
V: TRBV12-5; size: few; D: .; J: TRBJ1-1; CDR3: CASGLVPMAVEAFF; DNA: TGTGCTAGTGGTTTGGTACCGATGGCGGTCGAAGCTTTCTTT